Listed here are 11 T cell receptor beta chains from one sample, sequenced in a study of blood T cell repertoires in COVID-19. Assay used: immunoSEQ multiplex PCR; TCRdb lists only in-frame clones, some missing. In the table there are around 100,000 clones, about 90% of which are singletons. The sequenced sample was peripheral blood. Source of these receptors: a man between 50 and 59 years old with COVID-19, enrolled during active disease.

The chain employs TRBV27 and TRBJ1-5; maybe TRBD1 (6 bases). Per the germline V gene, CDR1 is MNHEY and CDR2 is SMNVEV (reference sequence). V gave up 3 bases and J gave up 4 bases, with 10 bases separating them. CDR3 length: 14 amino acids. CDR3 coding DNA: TGTGCCAGCAGTTTGTCAGGGGCTAATCAGCCCCAGCATTTT. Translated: CASSLSGANQPQHF.

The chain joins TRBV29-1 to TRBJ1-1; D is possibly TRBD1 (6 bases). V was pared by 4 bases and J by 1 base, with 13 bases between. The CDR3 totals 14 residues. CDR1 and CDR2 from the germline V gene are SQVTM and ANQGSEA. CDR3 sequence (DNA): TGCAGCGTTGGAACAGGGCAGAGGAACACTGAAGCTTTCTTT. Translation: CSVGTGQRNTEAFF.

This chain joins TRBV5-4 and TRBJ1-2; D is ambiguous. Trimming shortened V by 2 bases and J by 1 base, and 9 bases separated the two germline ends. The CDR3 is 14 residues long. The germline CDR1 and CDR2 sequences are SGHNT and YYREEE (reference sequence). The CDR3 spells CASSFRELNYGYTF. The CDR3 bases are TGTGCCAGCAGCTTTCGTGAGCTTAACTATGGCTACACCTTC. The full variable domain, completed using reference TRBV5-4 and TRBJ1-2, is ETGVTQSPTHLIKTRGQQVTLRCSSQSGHNTVSWYQQALGQGPQFIFQYYREEENGRGNFPPRFSGLQFPNYSSELNVNALELDDSALYLCASSFRELNYGYTFGSGTRLTVV.

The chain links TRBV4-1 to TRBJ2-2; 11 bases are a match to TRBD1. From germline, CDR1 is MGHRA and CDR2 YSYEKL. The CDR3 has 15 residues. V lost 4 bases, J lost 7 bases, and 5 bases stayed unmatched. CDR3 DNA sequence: TGCGCCAGCAGCCCGGGACAGGGGGAGATCGGGGAGCTGTTTTTT. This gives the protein CASSPGQGEIGELFF.

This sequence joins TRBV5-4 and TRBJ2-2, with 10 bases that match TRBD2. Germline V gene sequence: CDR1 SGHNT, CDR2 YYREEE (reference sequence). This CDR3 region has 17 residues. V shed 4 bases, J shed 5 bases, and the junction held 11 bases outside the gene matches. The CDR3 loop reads CASSPRGQRGGTGELFF. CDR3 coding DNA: TGTGCCAGCAGCCCGCGGGGACAGCGGGGGGGGACCGGGGAGCTGTTTTTT. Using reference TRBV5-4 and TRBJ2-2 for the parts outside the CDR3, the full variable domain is ETGVTQSPTHLIKTRGQQVTLRCSSQSGHNTVSWYQQALGQGPQFIFQYYREEENGRGNFPPRFSGLQFPNYSSELNVNALELDDSALYLCASSPRGQRGGTGELFFGEGSRLTVL.

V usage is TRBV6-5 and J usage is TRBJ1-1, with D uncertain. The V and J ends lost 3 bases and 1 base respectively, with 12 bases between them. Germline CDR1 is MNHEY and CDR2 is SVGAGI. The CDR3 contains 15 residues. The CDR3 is CASSYQDTGNTEAFF. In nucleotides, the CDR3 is TGTGCCAGCAGTTATCAAGACACTGGGAACACTGAAGCTTTCTTT.

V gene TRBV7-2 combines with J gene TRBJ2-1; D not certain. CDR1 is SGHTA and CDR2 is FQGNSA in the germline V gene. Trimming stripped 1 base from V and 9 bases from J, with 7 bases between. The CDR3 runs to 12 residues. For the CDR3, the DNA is TGTGCCAGCAGCTTAGATATATCTGAGCAGTTCTTC. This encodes CASSLDISEQFF.

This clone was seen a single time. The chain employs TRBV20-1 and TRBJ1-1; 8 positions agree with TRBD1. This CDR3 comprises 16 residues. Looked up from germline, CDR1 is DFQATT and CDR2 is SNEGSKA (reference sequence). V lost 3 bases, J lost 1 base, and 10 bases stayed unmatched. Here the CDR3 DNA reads TGCAGTGCTAGTCGGACTGTCGGGACAGGGAACACTGAAGCTTTCTTT. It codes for CSASRTVGTGNTEAFF.

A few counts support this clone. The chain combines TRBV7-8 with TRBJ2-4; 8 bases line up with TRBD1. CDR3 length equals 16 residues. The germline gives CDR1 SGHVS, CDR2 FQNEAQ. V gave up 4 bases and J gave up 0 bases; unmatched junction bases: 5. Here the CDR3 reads CASSSGQGKAKNIQYF. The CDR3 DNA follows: TGTGCCAGCAGCTCCGGACAGGGTAAAGCCAAAAACATTCAGTACTTC.

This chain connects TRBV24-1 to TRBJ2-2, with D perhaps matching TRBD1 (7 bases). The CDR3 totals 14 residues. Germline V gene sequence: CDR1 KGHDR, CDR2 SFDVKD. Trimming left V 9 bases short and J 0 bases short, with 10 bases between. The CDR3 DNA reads TGTGCCACCGGCGGGACAGCGAACACCGGGGAGCTGTTTTTT. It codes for CATGGTANTGELFF.

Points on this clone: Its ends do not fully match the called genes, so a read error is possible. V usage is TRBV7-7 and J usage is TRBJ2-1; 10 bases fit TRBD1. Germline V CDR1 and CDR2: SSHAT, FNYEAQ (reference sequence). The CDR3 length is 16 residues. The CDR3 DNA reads TGTGCTAGCAGCTTAGGGACAGGGGTTTCCTACAATGAGCAGTTCTTC. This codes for CASSLGTGVSYNEQFF.